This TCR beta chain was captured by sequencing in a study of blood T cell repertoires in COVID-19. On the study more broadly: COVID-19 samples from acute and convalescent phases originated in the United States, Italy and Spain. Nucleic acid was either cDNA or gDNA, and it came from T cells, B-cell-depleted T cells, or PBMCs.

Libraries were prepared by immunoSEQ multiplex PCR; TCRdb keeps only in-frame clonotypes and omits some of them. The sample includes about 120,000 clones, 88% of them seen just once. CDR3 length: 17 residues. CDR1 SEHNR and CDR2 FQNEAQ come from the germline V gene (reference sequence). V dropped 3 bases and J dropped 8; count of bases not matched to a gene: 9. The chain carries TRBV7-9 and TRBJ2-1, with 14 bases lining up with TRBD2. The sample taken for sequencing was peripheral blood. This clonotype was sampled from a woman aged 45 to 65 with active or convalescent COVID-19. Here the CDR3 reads CASSLGLAGAGGYEQFF. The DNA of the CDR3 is TGTGCCAGCAGCTTGGGACTAGCGGGAGCGGGGGGGTATGAGCAGTTCTTC.